The 3 T cell receptor beta chains below come from one sample, sequenced in a study of blood T cell repertoires in COVID-19. The protocol was immunoSEQ multiplex PCR, while the TCRdb copy is restricted to in-frame clones and leaves out a portion. The sample shows 250,000 to 300,000 clones, approximately 82% of them seen only once. Sequenced material: peripheral blood. The source is a man of 80 years or more with acute or convalescent COVID-19.

V is TRBV29-1 and J is TRBJ2-1, with D unresolved. V was cut by 8 bases and J by 4 bases, with 15 bases left in between. Germline CDR1 and CDR2: SQVTM and ANQGSEA. CDR3 size: 13 residues. CDR3 coding DNA: TGCAGCTCCCAATATGACATTTACAATGAGCAGTTCTTC. Protein sequence: CSSQYDIYNEQFF.

J is TRBJ1-3 and V is TRBV2; 7 nucleotides align to TRBD1. With 6 bases clipped from V and 0 bases from J, the junction kept 5 bases outside the gene matches. The CDR3 runs to 15 residues. Germline V gene data show CDR1 as SNHLY and CDR2 as FYNNEI. The CDR3 is CASREGTASGNTIYF. The CDR3 nucleotides are TGTGCCAGCAGGGAGGGGACAGCCTCTGGAAACACCATATATTTT.

This sequence joins TRBV11-2 and TRBJ2-5, with D possibly being TRBD1 (5 bases). V lost 7 bases and J lost 1, with 16 bases in between. This CDR3 has 15 amino acids. Germline V gives CDR1 SGHAT, CDR2 FQNNGV. The CDR3 protein is CASKPQGKTQETQYF. CDR3 sequence (DNA): TGTGCCAGCAAACCTCAGGGTAAAACCCAAGAGACCCAGTACTTC.